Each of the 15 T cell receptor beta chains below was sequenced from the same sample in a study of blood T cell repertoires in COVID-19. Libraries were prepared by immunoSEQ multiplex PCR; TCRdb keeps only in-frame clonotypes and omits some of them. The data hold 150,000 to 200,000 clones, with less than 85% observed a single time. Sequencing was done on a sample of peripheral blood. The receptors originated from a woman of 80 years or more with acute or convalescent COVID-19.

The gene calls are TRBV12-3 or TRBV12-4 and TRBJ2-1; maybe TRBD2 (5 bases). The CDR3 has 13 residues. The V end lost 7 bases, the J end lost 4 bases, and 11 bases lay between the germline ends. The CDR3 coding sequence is TGTGCCAGCACCCCGGGATGGTACAATGAGCAGTTCTTC. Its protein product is CASTPGWYNEQFF.

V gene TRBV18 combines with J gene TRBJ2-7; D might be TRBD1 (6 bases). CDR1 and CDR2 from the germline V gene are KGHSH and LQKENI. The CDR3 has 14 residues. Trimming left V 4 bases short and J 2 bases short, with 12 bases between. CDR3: CASSLSGQAYEQYF. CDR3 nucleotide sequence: TGTGCCAGCTCACTTTCGGGACAAGCCTACGAGCAGTACTTC. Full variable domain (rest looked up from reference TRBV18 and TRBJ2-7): NAGVMQNPRHLVRRRGQEARLRCSPMKGHSHVYWYRQLPEEGLKFMVYLQKENIIDESGMPKERFSAEFPKEGPSILRIQQVVRGDSAAYFCASSLSGQAYEQYFGPGTRLTVT.

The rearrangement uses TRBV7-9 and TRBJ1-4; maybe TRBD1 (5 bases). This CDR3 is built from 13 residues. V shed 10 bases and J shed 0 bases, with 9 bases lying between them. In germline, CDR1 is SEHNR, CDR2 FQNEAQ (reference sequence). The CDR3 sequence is CAIPGSTNEKLFF. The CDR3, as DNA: TGTGCCATCCCAGGGTCAACTAATGAAAAACTGTTTTTT.

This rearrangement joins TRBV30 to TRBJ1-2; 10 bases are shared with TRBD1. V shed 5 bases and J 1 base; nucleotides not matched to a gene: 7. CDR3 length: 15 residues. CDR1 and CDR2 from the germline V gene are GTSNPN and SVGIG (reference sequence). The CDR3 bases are TGTGCCTGGCACCCGGGACAGGGGAGTAACTATGGCTACACCTTC. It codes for CAWHPGQGSNYGYTF.

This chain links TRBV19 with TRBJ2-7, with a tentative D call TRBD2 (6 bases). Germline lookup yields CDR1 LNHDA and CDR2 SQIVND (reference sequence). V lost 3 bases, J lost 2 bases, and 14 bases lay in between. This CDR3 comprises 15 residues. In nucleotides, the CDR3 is TGTGCCAGTAGTATTGGGAGGACACCGACCTACGAGCAGTACTTC. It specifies CASSIGRTPTYEQYF.

Here the CDR3 reads CASSQEALGLYEQYF. Here the CDR3 DNA reads TGTGCCAGCAGCCAAGAGGCACTAGGGCTCTACGAGCAGTACTTC. The V and J genes are TRBV4-2 and TRBJ2-7, with D possibly TRBD2 on 5 matching bases. Germline V gene data show CDR1 as LGHNA and CDR2 as YNFKEQ. There are 15 residues in the CDR3. Trimming pared 0 bases from V and 3 bases from J, leaving 12 bases between.

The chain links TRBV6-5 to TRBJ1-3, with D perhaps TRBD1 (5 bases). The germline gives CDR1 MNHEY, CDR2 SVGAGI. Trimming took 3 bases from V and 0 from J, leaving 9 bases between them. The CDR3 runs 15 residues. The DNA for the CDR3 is TGTGCCAGCAGTTATGGGGGGATCTCTGGAAACACCATATATTTT. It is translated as CASSYGGISGNTIYF.

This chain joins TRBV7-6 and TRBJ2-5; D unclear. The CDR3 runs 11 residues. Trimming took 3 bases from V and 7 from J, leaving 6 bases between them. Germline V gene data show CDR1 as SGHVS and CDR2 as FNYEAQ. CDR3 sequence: CASSFHRTQYF. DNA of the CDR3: TGTGCCAGCAGCTTTCACAGGACCCAGTACTTC.

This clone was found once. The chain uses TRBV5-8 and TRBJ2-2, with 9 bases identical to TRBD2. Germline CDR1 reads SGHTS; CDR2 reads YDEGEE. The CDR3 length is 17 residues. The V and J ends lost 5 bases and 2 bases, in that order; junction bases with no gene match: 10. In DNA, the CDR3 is TGTGCCAGCAGAATTGGGACTAGCTACTCCAACACCGGGGAGCTGTTTTTT. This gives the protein CASRIGTSYSNTGELFF.

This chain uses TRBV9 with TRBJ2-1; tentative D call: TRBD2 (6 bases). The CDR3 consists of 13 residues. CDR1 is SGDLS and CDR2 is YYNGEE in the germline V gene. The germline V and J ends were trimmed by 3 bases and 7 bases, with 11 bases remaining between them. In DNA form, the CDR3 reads TGTGCCAGCAGCGCGACTAGTCGGAATGAGCAGTTCTTC. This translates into CASSATSRNEQFF.

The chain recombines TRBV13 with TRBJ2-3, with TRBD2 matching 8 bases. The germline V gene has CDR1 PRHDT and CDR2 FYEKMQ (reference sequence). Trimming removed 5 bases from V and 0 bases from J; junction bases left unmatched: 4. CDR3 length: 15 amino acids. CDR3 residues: CASSILAGSTDTQYF. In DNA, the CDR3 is TGTGCCAGCAGCATATTAGCGGGAAGCACAGATACGCAGTATTTT.

CDR3 DNA sequence: TGCAGTGCTAGTTTAGGGGGCCAGACTAATGAAAAACTGTTTTTT. It encodes CSASLGGQTNEKLFF. V is TRBV20-1 and J is TRBJ1-4; 7 bases map to TRBD1. The V segment lost 3 bases and the J segment 2 bases; nucleotides outside the gene matches: 6. This CDR3 is built from 15 residues. The germline V gene has CDR1 DFQATT and CDR2 SNEGSKA (reference sequence).

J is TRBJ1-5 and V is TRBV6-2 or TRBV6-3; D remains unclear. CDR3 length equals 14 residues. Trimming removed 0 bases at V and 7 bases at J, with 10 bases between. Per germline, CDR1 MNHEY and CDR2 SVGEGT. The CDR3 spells CASSYSTEKQPQHF. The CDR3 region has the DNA TGTGCCAGCAGTTACTCGACTGAGAAGCAGCCCCAGCATTTT.

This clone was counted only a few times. The CDR3 DNA reads as TGTGCCAGCAGTTACCTCAGGGGACAACTGTTTTTT. Residues: CASSYLRGQLFF. V and J are TRBV28 and TRBJ1-4; possible D gene TRBD1, 6 bases. The CDR3 has 12 residues. V lost 4 bases and J 12 bases, leaving 12 bases between the germline ends. CDR1 and CDR2 (germline): MDHEN, SYDVKM. The whole variable domain, filled in from reference TRBV28 and TRBJ1-4, reads DVKVTQSSRYLVKRTGEKVFLECVQDMDHENMFWYRQDPGLGLRLIYFSYDVKMKEKGDIPEGYSVSREKKERFSLILESASTNQTSMYLCASSYLRGQLFFGSGTQLSVL.

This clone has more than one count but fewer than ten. In nucleotides, the CDR3 is TGCGCCAGCAGCTCAGCTGGAGGTCCCACTGAAGCTTTCTTT. Its protein product is CASSSAGGPTEAFF. The chain carries TRBV5-1 and TRBJ1-1; the D is unclear. The CDR3 totals 14 residues. V was cut by 3 bases and J by 4 bases, with 13 bases left in between. Germline CDR1 reads SGHRS; CDR2 reads YFSETQ.